These 22 T cell receptor beta chains were sequenced from one sample in a study of CXCR3-negative and CXCR3-positive naive CD8 T cells. The study made its TRB cDNA libraries by 5' RACE, adding UMI labels. For each CDR3 protein, TCRdb gives one entry from its re-call of the 5' RACE reads, without DNA. The listing records about 62,000 distinct CDR3 sequences. Source material: naive CXCR3- CD8+ T cells from blood. The subset denotes: CD45RO-CCR7+CD27+CD95- naive CD8+ T cells lacking CXCR3 (TNR3-). Receptors originate from a human donor in good health. Some clones in this sample may be carry-over from other donors' samples.

The chain employs TRBV25-1 and TRBJ2-1; the TRBD1 assignment by TCRdb is unverifiable without DNA. Germline CDR1 reads MGHDK; CDR2 reads SYGVNS. This CDR3 has 13 residues. The CDR3 here is CASSGRGGEEQFF. The full variable domain, completed using reference TRBV25-1 and TRBJ2-1, is EADIYQTPRYLVIGTGKKITLECSQTMGHDKMYWYQQDPGMELHLIHYSYGVNSTEKGDLSSESTVSRIRTEHFPLTLESARPSHTSQYLCASSGRGGEEQFFGPGTRLTVL.

This chain joins TRBV15 and TRBJ2-2; the TCRdb D gene call, TRBD1, has no DNA to confirm it. The CDR3 spans 15 residues. Germline V CDR1 and CDR2: LNHNV, YYDKDF (reference sequence). CDR3: CATSTHRGPSGELFF.

V and J are TRBV6-5 and TRBJ2-2; as DNA is missing, the TRBD1 call by TCRdb cannot be tested. The CDR3 is made up of 16 amino acids. Germline loops: CDR1 MNHEY, CDR2 SVGAGI. CDR3 residues: CASSYSAGGYTGELFF.

The chain combines TRBV7-6 with TRBJ2-1; the TRBD2 assignment by TCRdb is unverifiable without DNA. Per the germline V gene, CDR1 is SGHVS and CDR2 is FNYEAQ. This CDR3 contains 16 residues. The CDR3 sequence is CASSLGRGKRDNEQFF.

The V call is TRBV6-2 or TRBV6-3, the J call TRBJ1-6. The CDR3 is 15 amino acids. The germline CDR1 and CDR2 sequences are MNHEY and SVGEGT. The CDR3 spells CASSYPGIYNSPLHF.

V and J are TRBV27 and TRBJ2-7; TCRdb selects TRBD1, and the lack of DNA leaves this call unchecked. The CDR3 covers 14 residues. The germline V gene has CDR1 MNHEY and CDR2 SMNVEV (reference sequence). CDR3: CASSPRQVSYEQYF.

CDR3 protein: CASSLVSVNEQFF. This rearrangement joins TRBV5-1 to TRBJ2-1. The CDR3 sequence is 13 residues long. Per the germline V gene, CDR1 is SGHRS and CDR2 is YFSETQ.

V gene TRBV20-1 combines with J gene TRBJ1-3. The CDR3 extends over 11 amino acids. Germline V gene data show CDR1 as DFQATT and CDR2 as SNEGSKA (reference sequence). CDR3 amino acids: CSARSGNTIYF.

V is TRBV28 and J is TRBJ2-1; lacking DNA, the TRBD2 call made by TCRdb goes unchecked. Germline CDR1 and CDR2: MDHEN and SYDVKM. This CDR3 is 18 amino acids long. The CDR3 sequence is CASSPPMFSGLLYNEQFF.

This sequence joins TRBV6-2 or TRBV6-3 and TRBJ2-7; absent DNA, TCRdb's TRBD1 call cannot be checked. This CDR3 comprises 13 residues. CDR1 is MNHEY and CDR2 is SVGEGT in the germline V gene. The CDR3 sequence: CASSDGHGAGEYF.

The chain links TRBV28 to TRBJ2-1; TCRdb indicates TRBD1, and absent DNA this call remains unverified. This CDR3 comprises 11 residues. CDR1 MDHEN and CDR2 SYDVKM come from the germline V gene. This chain's CDR3 is CASATQGEQFF.

The CDR3 here is CASSPTSGGDNNEQFF. The V and J genes are TRBV12-3 or TRBV12-4 and TRBJ2-1; the D gene TCRdb calls, TRBD2, cannot be checked with no DNA. CDR3 size: 16 residues.

J is TRBJ2-7 and V is TRBV9; TCRdb proposes TRBD1, but this gene call is untestable without DNA. Germline assignment: CDR1 SGDLS and CDR2 YYNGEE. CDR3 length: 14 residues. The CDR3 sequence: CASSGRDDPYEQYF.

The V gene is TRBV27, the J gene TRBJ1-2; TCRdb reports TRBD1, a call that lacks DNA to check it against. The CDR3 runs 14 residues. In germline, CDR1 is MNHEY, CDR2 SMNVEV (reference sequence). This CDR3 is CASSSGLASSGYTF.

V usage is TRBV27 and J usage is TRBJ2-2; TCRdb designates TRBD2, a call that cannot be tested without DNA. Germline CDR1 MNHEY, CDR2 SMNVEV (reference sequence). CDR3 length equals 17 residues. CDR3 sequence reads: CASSLLAGGPSPGELFF.

The chain combines TRBV7-2 with TRBJ2-1; TCRdb indicates TRBD1, and absent DNA this call remains unverified. The CDR3 runs to 15 residues. The germline gives CDR1 SGHTA, CDR2 FQGNSA. CDR3 residues: CASNGQGYSWNEQFF.

The chain has TRBV20-1 and TRBJ1-2; as DNA is missing, the TRBD1 call by TCRdb cannot be tested. The CDR3 is 16 residues long. Germline CDR1 is DFQATT and CDR2 is SNEGSKA (reference sequence). The CDR3: CSARTQADRPFMGYTF.

The V gene is TRBV19, the J gene TRBJ2-2; TCRdb gives TRBD1 as the D gene, but with no DNA this cannot be confirmed. The CDR3 length is 15 residues. In germline, CDR1 is LNHDA, CDR2 SQIVND (reference sequence). The CDR3 is CASSSGTPNTGELFF. The variable domain in full, with the rest retrieved from reference TRBV19 and TRBJ2-2, is DGGITQSPKYLFRKEGQNVTLSCEQNLNHDAMYWYRQDPGQGLRLIYYSQIVNDFQKGDIAEGYSVSREKKESFPLTVTSAQKNPTAFYLCASSSGTPNTGELFFGEGSRLTVL.

This rearrangement joins TRBV29-1 to TRBJ2-3. Germline-derived CDR1 and CDR2 are SQVTM and ANQGSEA. The CDR3 spans 12 residues. CDR3 protein: CSVDQTTDTQYF.

The V gene is TRBV5-6, the J gene TRBJ1-1; TCRdb's D gene call, TRBD1, goes unchecked for lack of DNA. Germline V gene lookup returns CDR1 SGHDT and CDR2 YYEEEE. The CDR3 is 12 residues long. CDR3 sequence: CASSLTGGIAFF.

The chain joins TRBV29-1 to TRBJ1-1; TCRdb designates TRBD1, a call that cannot be tested without DNA. CDR3 length equals 14 residues. Germline loops: CDR1 SQVTM, CDR2 ANQGSEA. The CDR3 region is CSAGPTGIITEAFF.

The CDR3 sequence is CSAGASGNAYEQYF. The genes are TRBV20-1 and TRBJ2-7; without DNA, the TCRdb call of TRBD2 cannot be checked. The CDR3 has 14 amino acids. CDR1 DFQATT and CDR2 SNEGSKA come from the germline V gene (reference sequence).